This T cell receptor (beta chain) was sequenced for a study of blood T cell repertoires in COVID-19. V was cut by 5 bases and J by 6 bases, with 11 bases left in between. CDR1 MNHEY and CDR2 SMNVEV come from the germline V gene (reference sequence). This CDR3 region has 13 residues. Generated by immunoSEQ multiplex PCR, the TCRdb table keeps only in-frame clones and is missing some. The sample includes 250,000 to 350,000 clones, around 90% of them seen just once. This chain links TRBV27 with TRBJ1-5; D is uncertain. This TCR was sampled from a woman aged 18-30 years with acute COVID-19. The material sequenced was PBMCs or T cells enriched from blood (not recorded which). CDR3 coding DNA: TGTGCCAGCAGTCCCCGACAATTTCAGCCCCAGCATTTT. It encodes CASSPRQFQPQHF.